This T cell receptor beta chain was retrieved from a study of blood T cells in healthy people across ages. Regarding the study as a whole: The study lacked donor CMV status, which possibly confounded expanded clonotype changes.

V lost 5 bases, J lost 5 bases, and 25 bases lay in between. The CDR3 contains 18 residues. Germline CDR1 KGHDR, CDR2 SFDVKD. This clonotype was counted once. Antigen specificity is unknown. With a J-beta primer mix and a sample-barcoded 5' primer, a second PCR ran about 7 to 11 cycles. TCRdb redid the calling of the 5' RACE reads with MiXCR, one entry per CDR3 protein. This table holds about 780,000 distinct CDR3 sequences, 55% to 65% found once. Every donor gave 9.5 to 10 milliliters of peripheral blood. Material for sequencing was blood. This receptor was obtained from a man younger than 45 in good health. V usage is TRBV24-1 and J usage is TRBJ2-3; D is tentatively TRBD1 or TRBD2 (5 bases each). Written as DNA, the CDR3 is TGTGCCACCAGTGGGGTAGGGACGGCGCGCGGAGTCCGAGATACGCAGTATTTT. The encoded protein is CATSGVGTARGVRDTQYF.